Presented here are 17 T cell receptor beta chains from one specimen sequenced in a study of CD8 T cells in ankylosing spondylitis. Each CDR3 protein gets one entry after TCRdb re-called the 5' RACE reads with MiXCR. The table lists 300,000 to 350,000 distinct CDR3 sequences, roughly 14% of them singletons, with about 1.1% in the top ten. Input material: blood, either unsorted or a sorted T cell fraction (not recorded which). The receptor source for this set is a male donor with ankylosing spondylitis or in good health (not recorded which).

The chain is built from TRBV29-1 and TRBJ2-3; possible D gene TRBD2, 6 bases. Germline lookup yields CDR1 SQVTM and CDR2 ANQGSEA. Trimming shortened V by 6 bases and J by 2 bases, and 18 bases separated the two germline ends. The CDR3 totals 15 residues. CDR3 sequence: CSVTREYHDTDTQYF. CDR3 nucleotides: TGCAGCGTCACTCGGGAGTATCACGACACAGATACGCAGTATTTT.

The V call is TRBV2, the J call TRBJ2-3; a possible D gene is TRBD2 (7 bases). Germline CDR1 is SNHLY and CDR2 is FYNNEI. The CDR3 has 14 amino acids. The V gene lost 7 bases and the J gene lost 2 bases, with 13 bases spanning the gap. The DNA for the CDR3 is TGTGCCAGCAACGGACAGCGGGACACAGATACGCAGTATTTT. The encoded protein is CASNGQRDTDTQYF.

This chain joins TRBV5-1 and TRBJ2-3, with 14 bases fitting TRBD2. V gave up 0 bases and J gave up 2 bases; unmatched junction bases: 11. In germline, CDR1 is SGHRS, CDR2 YFSETQ. This CDR3 is 20 amino acids long. CDR3 protein: CASSLETSGGASVHTDTQYF. The CDR3 DNA reads TGCGCCAGCAGCTTGGAGACTAGCGGGGGGGCATCGGTACACACAGATACGCAGTATTTT.

This clonotype has only a few counts. This rearrangement joins TRBV5-1 to TRBJ2-1; possibly TRBD2 for D (7 bases). The CDR3 has 18 amino acids. Looked up from germline, CDR1 is SGHRS and CDR2 is YFSETQ. Trimming took off 4 bases at V and 6 bases at J, with 26 bases between the two ends. The chain's CDR3 is CASSSFGGYRVGSNEQFF. DNA for the CDR3: TGCGCCAGCAGCAGCTTCGGGGGGTACAGGGTTGGGAGCAATGAGCAGTTCTTC.

Note on this clonotype: A read error is possible here, since a much larger clone lies one base away. The genes are TRBV12-3 or TRBV12-4 and TRBJ2-3; a weak D match, TRBD2 (6 bases). The V end was cut by 6 bases, the J end by 4 bases, with 11 bases between. The CDR3 has 13 residues. The CDR3 spells CASRQWGADTQYF. CDR3 sequence (DNA): TGTGCCAGCAGACAGTGGGGGGCAGATACGCAGTATTTT.

This clonotype was seen more than once but under ten times. The chain combines TRBV6-5 with TRBJ2-6; D unclear. The germline CDR1 and CDR2 sequences are MNHEY and SVGAGI. V was pared by 3 bases and J by 2 bases, with 14 bases between. This CDR3 is built from 17 residues. CDR3 loop: CASSYEPRFPGANVLTF. Written as DNA, the CDR3 is TGTGCCAGCAGTTATGAACCCAGGTTCCCTGGGGCCAACGTCCTGACTTTC.

The gene calls are TRBV2 and TRBJ2-2; 12 nucleotides line up with TRBD2. J gave up 4 bases and V 7 bases, and 4 bases lay outside the gene matches. The V gene's germline CDR1 is SNHLY and CDR2 FYNNEI. The CDR3 has 15 amino acids. The CDR3 region has the DNA TGTGCCAGCACCCTAGCGGGAGGGGGCACCGGGGAGCTGTTTTTT. Its protein is CASTLAGGGTGELFF.

This clonotype was picked up a small number of times. V gene TRBV7-8 combines with J gene TRBJ2-7; unclear D gene. V was cut by 4 bases and J by 2 bases, with 15 bases left in between. This CDR3 is built from 15 residues. CDR1 and CDR2 from the germline V gene are SGHVS and FQNEAQ. The CDR3 nucleotides are TGTGCCAGCAGCTCCACAGATACACGCACCTACGAGCAGTACTTC. Its translation: CASSSTDTRTYEQYF.

This clonotype was counted ten times or more. The rearrangement links TRBV12-3 or TRBV12-4 to TRBJ2-1, with a weak D call TRBD2 (6 bases). The V end was cut by 5 bases, the J end by 0 bases, with 17 bases between. The CDR3 runs to 17 residues. The DNA for the CDR3 is TGTGCCAGCAGTCGAGGGACTCCAGGGACCTCCTACAATGAGCAGTTCTTC. Amino acids: CASSRGTPGTSYNEQFF.

The chain joins TRBV5-1 to TRBJ2-5, with a tentative D call TRBD2 (5 bases). The V and J ends lost 3 bases and 2 bases respectively, with 8 bases between them. Per germline, CDR1 SGHRS and CDR2 YFSETQ. This CDR3 spans 13 amino acids. The CDR3 DNA sequence: TGCGCCAGCAGCTGGGGAGCTCAAGAGACCCAGTACTTC. Protein sequence: CASSWGAQETQYF.

This clonotype has more than one count but fewer than ten. The chain couples TRBV5-1 to TRBJ2-3, with D perhaps matching TRBD2 (6 bases). Germline assignment: CDR1 SGHRS and CDR2 YFSETQ. Trimming pared 3 bases from V and 2 bases from J, leaving 13 bases between. The CDR3 sequence is 15 residues long. The CDR3 DNA reads as TGCGCCAGCAGCTCCGGGACTCGTAACACAGATACGCAGTATTTT. It yields the protein CASSSGTRNTDTQYF.

This chain joins TRBV7-2 and TRBJ2-1; the D is unclear. Germline CDR1 SGHTA, CDR2 FQGNSA. This CDR3 spans 13 amino acids. Trimming stripped 5 bases from V and 8 bases from J, with 13 bases between. The CDR3 DNA is TGTGCCAGCAGCCGTTCGCCTCGGGATGAGCAGTTCTTC. Protein product: CASSRSPRDEQFF. The whole variable domain, remainder taken from reference TRBV7-2 and TRBJ2-1, is GAGVSQSPSNKVTEKGKDVELRCDPISGHTALYWYRQSLGQGLEFLIYFQGNSAPDKSGLPSDRFSAERTGGSVSTLTIQRTQQEDSAVYLCASSRSPRDEQFFGPGTRLTVL.

This clonotype was picked up a small number of times. The CDR3 here is CASKDREAGELFF. CDR3 nucleotide sequence: TGTGCCAGCAAAGACAGGGAGGCCGGGGAGCTGTTTTTT. The V call is TRBV6-1, the J call TRBJ2-2, with a tentative D call TRBD1 (7 bases). CDR1 is MNHNS, CDR2 SASEGT, per germline. CDR3 length: 13 amino acids. V lost 7 bases to trimming and J lost 6 bases, with 12 bases between them.

This clonotype was counted many times. The V gene is TRBV20-1, the J gene TRBJ2-5; 7 bases are a match to TRBD1. V shed 2 bases and J 2 bases; nucleotides not matched to a gene: 5. CDR1 and CDR2 (germline): DFQATT, SNEGSKA (reference sequence). CDR3 length equals 14 residues. CDR3 coding DNA: TGCAGTGCTAGATCGGGACAGCCACAAGAGACCCAGTACTTC. Translating gives CSARSGQPQETQYF.

CDR3 region: CASSQENTGELFF. Written as DNA, the CDR3 is TGTGCCAGCAGCCAAGAGAACACCGGGGAGCTGTTTTTT. V is TRBV14 and J is TRBJ2-2; D remains unclear. The CDR3 contains 13 residues. Germline V CDR1 and CDR2: SGHDN, FVKESK. Trimming pared 0 bases from V and 1 base from J, leaving 0 bases between. Supplemented by reference TRBV14 and TRBJ2-2, the full variable domain reads EAGVTQFPSHSVIEKGQTVTLRCDPISGHDNLYWYRRVMGKEIKFLLHFVKESKQDESGMPNNRFLAERTGGTYSTLKVQPAELEDSGVYFCASSQENTGELFFGEGSRLTVL.

For the CDR3, the DNA is TGTGCCAGCACAGGGACAGGGTTTTTCAATGAGCAGTTCTTC. It yields the protein CASTGTGFFNEQFF. The chain couples TRBV14 to TRBJ2-1, with 9 bases fitting TRBD1. The CDR3 length is 14 residues. Germline loops: CDR1 SGHDN, CDR2 FVKESK. Trimming at V came to 7 bases and at J to 6 bases, leaving 7 bases not matched to a gene.

This clonotype was seen a few times. The CDR3 is CASSLAGPLVAGELFF. CDR3 in DNA: TGTGCCAGCAGCTTAGCCGGACCTCTGGTTGCCGGGGAGCTGTTTTTT. This rearrangement joins TRBV7-8 to TRBJ2-2; D is undetermined. Trimming took 0 bases from V and 6 from J, leaving 14 bases between them. The CDR3 extends over 16 amino acids. CDR1 is SGHVS, CDR2 FQNEAQ, per germline.